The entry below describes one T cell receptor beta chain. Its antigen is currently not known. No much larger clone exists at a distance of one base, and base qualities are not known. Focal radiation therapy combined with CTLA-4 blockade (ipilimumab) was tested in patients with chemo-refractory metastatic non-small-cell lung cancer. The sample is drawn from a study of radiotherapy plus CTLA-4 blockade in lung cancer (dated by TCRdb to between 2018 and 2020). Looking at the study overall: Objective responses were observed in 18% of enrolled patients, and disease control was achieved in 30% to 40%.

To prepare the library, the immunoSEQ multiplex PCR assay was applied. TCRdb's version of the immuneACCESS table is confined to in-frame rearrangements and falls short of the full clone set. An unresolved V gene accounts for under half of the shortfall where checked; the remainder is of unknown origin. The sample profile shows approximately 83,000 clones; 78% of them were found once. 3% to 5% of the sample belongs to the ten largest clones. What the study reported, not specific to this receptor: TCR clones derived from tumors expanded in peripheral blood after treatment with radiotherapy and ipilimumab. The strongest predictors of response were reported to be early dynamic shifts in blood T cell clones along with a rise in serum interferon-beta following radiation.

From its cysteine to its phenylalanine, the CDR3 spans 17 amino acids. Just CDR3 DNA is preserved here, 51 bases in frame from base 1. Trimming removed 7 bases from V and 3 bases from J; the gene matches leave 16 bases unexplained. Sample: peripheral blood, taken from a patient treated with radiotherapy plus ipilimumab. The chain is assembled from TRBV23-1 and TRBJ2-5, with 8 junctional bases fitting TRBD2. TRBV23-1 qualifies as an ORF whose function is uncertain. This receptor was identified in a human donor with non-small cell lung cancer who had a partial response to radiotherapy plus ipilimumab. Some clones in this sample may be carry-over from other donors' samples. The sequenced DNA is TGCGCCAGCACAACCCCAGGGAGGAGCGGGGGAGAAGAGACCCAGTACTTC. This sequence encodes CASTTPGRSGGEETQYF.